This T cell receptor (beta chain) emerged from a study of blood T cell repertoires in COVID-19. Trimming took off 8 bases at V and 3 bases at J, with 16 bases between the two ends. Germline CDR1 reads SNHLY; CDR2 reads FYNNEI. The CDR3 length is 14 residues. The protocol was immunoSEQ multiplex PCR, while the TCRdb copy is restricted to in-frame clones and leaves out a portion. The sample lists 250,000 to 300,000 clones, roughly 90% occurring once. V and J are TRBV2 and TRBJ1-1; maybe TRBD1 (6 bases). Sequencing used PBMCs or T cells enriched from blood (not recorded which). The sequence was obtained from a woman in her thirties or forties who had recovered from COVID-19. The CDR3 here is CASGVGGGHTEAFF. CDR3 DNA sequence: TGTGCCAGCGGGGTGGGCGGGGGCCACACTGAAGCTTTCTTT.